This TCR beta chain was found in a study of human T cells and chemical hapten exposure. For the study at large: The study sensitized with 2% DPC on a roughly 2 cm by roughly 2 cm patch of upper inner arm skin. All patients underwent weekly scalp dosing with diphenylcyclopropenone for the full roughly 25-week study. Women made up most patients, who had alopecia areata, totalis or universalis. Study outcomes and limitations: Relative to control repertoires, expanded TCRs gave rise to significantly more large CDR3 similarity clusters.

There are a few counts of this clonotype. Antigen specificity is unknown. TCRdb reprocessed the RACE reads with MiXCR, giving one entry per CDR3 protein. The sample has 150,000 to 200,000 distinct CDR3 sequences, under 25% seen once. Noted time point: patch test 3, about 24 weeks after DPC sensitization. This sample's treatment: therapeutic diphenylcyclopropenone sensitization with weekly scalp DPC. The V end lost 7 bases, the J end lost 10 bases, and 16 bases lay between the germline ends. The CDR3 covers 12 residues. Germline lookup yields CDR1 MNHEY and CDR2 SVGEGT. The receptor was isolated from a woman in her thirties or forties with alopecia areata. Some clones in this sample may be carry-over from other donors' samples. This chain joins TRBV6-2 or TRBV6-3 and TRBJ2-5; tentatively, D is TRBD2 (6 bases). The specimen was whole blood, collected in connection with sensitization to the hapten diphenylcyclopropenone (DPC). The CDR3 loop is CASTIRTGGQYF. The CDR3 DNA follows: TGTGCCAGCACAATCCGGACCGGGGGCCAGTACTTC.